A selection of T cell receptor beta chains follows, all from one sample in a study of T cell changes during pregnancy in multiple sclerosis. Sequencing was performed with immunoSEQ multiplex PCR; in TCRdb, only in-frame clones are kept and a portion is missing. The sample has around 62,000 clones, roughly 93% seen once. The specimen was CD8+ T cells from peripheral blood mononuclear cells, collected in the second trimester of pregnancy. These receptors came from a female donor with multiple sclerosis, enrolled in a pregnancy study. Each CDR3 is given with its conserved first and last residue. D genes are given only for firm matches. Expanded clones get a size class; other rows say once, few or many, or leave the size out.

TRBV5-8	12	.	.	TRBJ1-5	TGTGCCAGCAGCTTGGTAGGGGAGCCCCAGCATTTT	CASSLVGEPQHF
TRBV13	20	TRBD2	.	TRBJ2-7	TGTGCCAGCAGCTCCCGAAAATCGACTAGCGGGGGGCCCTCCTCCTACGAGCAGTACTTC	CASSSRKSTSGGPSSYEQYF
TRBV9	17	.	.	TRBJ1-2	TGTGCCAGCAGCCCTGAGGGCCCGGGGTACTATCCCTATGGCTACACCTTC	CASSPEGPGYYPYGYTF
TRBV5-1	18	TRBD1	.	TRBJ2-7	TGCGCCAGCAGCTTGGCTCCCGGGACAGCTTTTTTTGCCTACGAGCAGTACTTC	CASSLAPGTAFFAYEQYF
TRBV7-9	15	TRBD1	.	TRBJ2-7	TGTGCCAGCAGCCAACCCGGGACAGGGACCTACGAGCAGTACTTC	CASSQPGTGTYEQYF
TRBV15	10	.	once	TRBJ2-5	TGTGCCCACGGGGTAGAGACCCAGTACTTC	CAHGVETQYF
TRBV28	15	.	.	TRBJ2-3	TGTGCCAGCAGTTTATATCAGGGCGCGGTGGAGACGCAGTATTTT	CASSLYQGAVETQYF
TRBV6-5	14	TRBD1	few	TRBJ1-1	TGTGCCAGCAGCCCTACAGGGGGGAACACTGAAGCTTTCTTT	CASSPTGGNTEAFF
TRBV6-5	15	TRBD2	.	TRBJ2-1	TGTGCCAGCAGCTCTGGACTAGCGGGGTACAATGAGCAGTTCTTC	CASSSGLAGYNEQFF
TRBV27	16	.	.	TRBJ1-2	TGTGCCAGCAGTTCCTCGACAGAATTAGCTAACTATGGCTACACCTTC	CASSSSTELANYGYTF
TRBV6-4	16	TRBD2	few	TRBJ2-2	TGTGCCAGCAGTGACTCCGGGACTAGTAACACCGGGGAGCTGTTTTTT	CASSDSGTSNTGELFF
TRBV30	14	TRBD2	.	TRBJ2-1	TGTGCCTGGAGTGTACTAGCGGGCTACAATGAGCAGTTCTTC	CAWSVLAGYNEQFF
TRBV9	17	TRBD2	.	TRBJ2-7	TGTGCCAGCAGCCCTGCTAGCGGGGGGACCTACTCCTACGAGCAGTACTTC	CASSPASGGTYSYEQYF
TRBV7-9	15	TRBD1	.	TRBJ1-5	TGTGCCAGCAGCCAACAGGGACAGGAAAATCAGCCCCAGCATTTT	CASSQQGQENQPQHF
TRBV29-1	13	TRBD1	.	TRBJ1-1	TGCAGCGTTCCGGGACAGGTTAACACTGAAGCTTTCTTT	CSVPGQVNTEAFF
TRBV5-5	17	TRBD1	.	TRBJ2-7	TGTGCCAGCAGCTTGGACCGAGGACAGGGAAGGTCCTACGAGCAGTACTTC	CASSLDRGQGRSYEQYF
TRBV27	13	.	.	TRBJ1-3	TGTGCCCGCGGGAGGGCGCCTGGAAACACCATATATTTT	CARGRAPGNTIYF